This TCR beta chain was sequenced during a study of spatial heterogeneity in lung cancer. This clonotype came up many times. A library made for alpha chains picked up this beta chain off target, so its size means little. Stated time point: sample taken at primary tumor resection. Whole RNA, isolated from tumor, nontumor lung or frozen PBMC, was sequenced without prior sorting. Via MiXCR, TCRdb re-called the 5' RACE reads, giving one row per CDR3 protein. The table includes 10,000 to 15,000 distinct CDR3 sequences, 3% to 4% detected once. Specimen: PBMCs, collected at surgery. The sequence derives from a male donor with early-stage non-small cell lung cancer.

The CDR3 bases are TGCAGTGCCAGGGGGGGGAACTACGAGCAGTACTTC. Residues: CSARGGNYEQYF. J is TRBJ2-7 and V is TRBV20-1; D could derive from TRBD1 or TRBD2 (7 bases each). Looked up from germline, CDR1 is DFQATT and CDR2 is SNEGSKA (reference sequence). The CDR3 sequence is 12 residues long. V lost 6 bases, J lost 3 bases, and 12 bases lay in between.